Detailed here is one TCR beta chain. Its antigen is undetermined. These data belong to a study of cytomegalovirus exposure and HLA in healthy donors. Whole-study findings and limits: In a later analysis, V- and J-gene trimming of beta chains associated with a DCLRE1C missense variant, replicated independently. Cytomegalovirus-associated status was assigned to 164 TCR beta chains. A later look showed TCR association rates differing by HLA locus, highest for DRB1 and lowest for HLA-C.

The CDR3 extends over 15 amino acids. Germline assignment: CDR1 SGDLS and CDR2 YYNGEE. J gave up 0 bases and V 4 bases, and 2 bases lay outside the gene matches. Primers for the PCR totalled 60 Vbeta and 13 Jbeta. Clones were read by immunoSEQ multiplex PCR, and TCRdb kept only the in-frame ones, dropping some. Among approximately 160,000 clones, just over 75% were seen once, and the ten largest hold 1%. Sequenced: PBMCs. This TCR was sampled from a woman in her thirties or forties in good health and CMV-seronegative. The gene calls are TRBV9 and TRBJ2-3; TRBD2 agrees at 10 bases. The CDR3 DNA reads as TGTGCCAGCAGCCAACTAGCGGGGAGCACAGATACGCAGTATTTT. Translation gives CASSQLAGSTDTQYF.